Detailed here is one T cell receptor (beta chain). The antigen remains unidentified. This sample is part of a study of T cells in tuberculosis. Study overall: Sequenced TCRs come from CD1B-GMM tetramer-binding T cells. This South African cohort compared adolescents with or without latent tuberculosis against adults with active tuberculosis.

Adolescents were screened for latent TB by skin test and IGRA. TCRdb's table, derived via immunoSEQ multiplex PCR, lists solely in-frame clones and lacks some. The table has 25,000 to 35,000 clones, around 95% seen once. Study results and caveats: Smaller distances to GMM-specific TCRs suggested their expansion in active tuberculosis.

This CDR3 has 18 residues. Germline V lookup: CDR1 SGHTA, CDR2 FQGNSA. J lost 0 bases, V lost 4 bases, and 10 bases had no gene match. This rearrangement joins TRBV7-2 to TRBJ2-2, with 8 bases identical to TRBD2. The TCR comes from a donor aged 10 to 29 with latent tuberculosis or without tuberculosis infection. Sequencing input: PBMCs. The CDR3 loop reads CASSSRPRGLANTGELFF. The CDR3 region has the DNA TGTGCCAGCAGCTCCAGACCCCGGGGACTAGCGAACACCGGGGAGCTGTTTTTT. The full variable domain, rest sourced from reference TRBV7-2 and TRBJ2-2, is GAGVSQSPSNKVTEKGKDVELRCDPISGHTALYWYRQSLGQGLEFLIYFQGNSAPDKSGLPSDRFSAERTGGSVSTLTIQRTQQEDSAVYLCASSSRPRGLANTGELFFGEGSRLTVL.